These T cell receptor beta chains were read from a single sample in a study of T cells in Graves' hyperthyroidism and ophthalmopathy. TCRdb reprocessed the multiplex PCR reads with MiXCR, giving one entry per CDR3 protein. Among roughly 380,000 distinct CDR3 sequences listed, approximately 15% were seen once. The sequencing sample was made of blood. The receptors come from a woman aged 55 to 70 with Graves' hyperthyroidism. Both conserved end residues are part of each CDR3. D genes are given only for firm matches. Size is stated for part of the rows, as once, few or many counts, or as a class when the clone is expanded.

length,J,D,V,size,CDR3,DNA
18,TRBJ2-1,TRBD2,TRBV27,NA,CASSLGGLGAGGLAEQFF,TGTGCCAGCAGTTTGGGGGGGTTAGGAGCGGGAGGGCTCGCCGAGCAGTTCTTC
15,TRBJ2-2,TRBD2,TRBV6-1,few,CASTPSGRAAGELFF,TGTGCCAGCACCCCAAGCGGGAGGGCCGCCGGGGAGCTGTTTTTT
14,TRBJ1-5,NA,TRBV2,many,CAQGGSYSNQPQHF,TGTGCCCAGGGAGGCAGTTATAGCAATCAGCCCCAGCATTTT
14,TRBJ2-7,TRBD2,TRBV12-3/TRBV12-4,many,CASSLLWEGHEQYF,TGTGCCAGCAGTTTACTTTGGGAGGGCCACGAGCAGTACTTC
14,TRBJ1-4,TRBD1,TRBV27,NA,CASSRTGTPEKLFF,TGTGCCAGCAGTCGGACAGGGACGCCGGAAAAACTGTTTTTT
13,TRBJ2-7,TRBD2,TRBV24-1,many,CATQSGSGYEQYF,TGTGCCACCCAGAGCGGGAGCGGCTACGAGCAGTACTTC
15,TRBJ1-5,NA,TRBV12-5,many,CASGLAGTGELAQHF,TGTGCTAGTGGTTTGGCCGGGACCGGCGAGCTAGCCCAGCATTTT
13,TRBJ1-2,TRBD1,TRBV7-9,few,CASSHTGGQGYTF,TGTGCCAGCAGTCATACAGGGGGCCAAGGCTACACCTTC
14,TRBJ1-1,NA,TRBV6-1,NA,CASRTYREETEAFF,TGTGCCAGCAGAACCTACAGGGAAGAGACTGAAGCTTTCTTT
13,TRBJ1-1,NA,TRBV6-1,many,CASNNRERAEAFF,TGTGCCAGCAATAACAGGGAAAGGGCTGAAGCTTTCTTT
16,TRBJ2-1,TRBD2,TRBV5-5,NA,CASSLRTSGNHNEQFF,TGTGCCAGCAGCTTGCGGACTAGCGGGAACCACAATGAGCAGTTCTTC
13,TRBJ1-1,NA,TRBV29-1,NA,CSALRQVGTEAFF,TGCAGCGCTCTACGTCAGGTGGGAACTGAAGCTTTCTTT
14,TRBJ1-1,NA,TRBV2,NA,CASSEARVNTEAFF,TGTGCCAGCAGTGAAGCACGGGTGAACACTGAAGCTTTCTTT
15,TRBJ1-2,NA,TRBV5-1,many,CASSLEEPGDYGYTF,TGCGCCAGCAGCTTGGAGGAGCCAGGCGACTATGGCTACACCTTC
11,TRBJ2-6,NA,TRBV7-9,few,CAPEGVGVLTF,TGTGCCCCAGAGGGGGTTGGCGTCCTGACTTTC
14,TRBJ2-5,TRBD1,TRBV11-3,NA,CASSLTPGGETQHF,TGTGCCAGCAGCTTAACGCCAGGGGGAGAGACCCAGCACTTC
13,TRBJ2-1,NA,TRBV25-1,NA,CASVANWGNEQFF,TGTGCCAGCGTGGCAAATTGGGGGAATGAGCAGTTCTTC
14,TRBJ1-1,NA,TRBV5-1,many,CASSLGYRGTEAFF,TGCGCCAGCAGCTTGGGGTATCGAGGGACTGAAGCTTTCTTT
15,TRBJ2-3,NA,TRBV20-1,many,CRRTASVTWADTQYF,TGCAGGAGAACCGCTAGCGTCACCTGGGCAGATACGCAGTATTTT
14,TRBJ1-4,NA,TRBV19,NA,CASSMEPTNEKLFF,TGTGCCAGTAGTATGGAACCAACTAATGAAAAACTGTTTTTT